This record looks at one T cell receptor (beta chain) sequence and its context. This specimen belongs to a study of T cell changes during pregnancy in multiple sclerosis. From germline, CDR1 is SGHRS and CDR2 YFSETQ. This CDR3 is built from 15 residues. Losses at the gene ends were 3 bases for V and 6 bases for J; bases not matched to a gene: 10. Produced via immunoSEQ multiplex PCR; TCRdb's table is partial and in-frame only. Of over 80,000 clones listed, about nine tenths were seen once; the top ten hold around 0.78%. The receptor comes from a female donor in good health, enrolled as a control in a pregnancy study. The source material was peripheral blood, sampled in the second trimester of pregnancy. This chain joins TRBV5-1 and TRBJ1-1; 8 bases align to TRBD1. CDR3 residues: CASSSWGQVWPEAFF. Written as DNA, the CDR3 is TGCGCCAGCAGCTCGTGGGGACAGGTCTGGCCTGAAGCTTTCTTT.